This T cell receptor (beta chain) was identified in a study of metastatic and nonmetastatic thyroid tumors. Study context: Peripheral blood and tumor or nodule samples from malignant and benign thyroid patients were compared. Findings of the study overall: When malignant thyroid tumors were compared with benign nodules, TCR beta diversity was reportedly significantly higher in the malignant tumors. This held in both blood and tumor samples.

A word on this clone: Its antigen is currently unknown. One end of the junction is discordant with germline, which a read error may explain.

Original processing notes: Differences in CDR3 between clinicopathological groups were drawn on to build a classifier intended to discriminate distant-metastatic papillary thyroid cancer patients. TCRdb re-called the PCR reads through MiXCR. The V and J calls and clone size come from TCRdb's table, not from the authors' own analysis. The data show 20,000 to 25,000 clones, around 16% seen once. Germline-derived CDR1 and CDR2 are LNHDA and SQIVND (reference sequence). This CDR3 is 16 amino acids long. No treatment of any kind had been given to any patient before thyroid surgery. The rearrangement joins TRBV19 to TRBJ2-3; D perhaps matches TRBD1 (5 bases). The sample consisted of tumor tissue. The clonotype was recovered from a female donor with papillary thyroid cancer or a benign thyroid nodule (not recorded which). Some clones in this sample may be carry-over from other donors' samples. The CDR3 DNA sequence: TGTGCCATTAGTGCCCAGGGTGCTATAAGCACAGATACGCAGTATTTT. Translated: CAISAQGAISTDTQYF.